A selection of T cell receptor beta chains follows, all from one sample in a study of blood T cell repertoires in COVID-19. Profiling relied on immunoSEQ multiplex PCR, and the TCRdb table lists in-frame clones only, not all of them. The profile shows fewer than 350,000 clones, more than 75% of them singletons. Sequencing was carried out using PBMCs or T cells enriched from blood (not recorded which). These receptors all come from a middle-aged woman with acute COVID-19. Both conserved end residues are part of each CDR3. The order of the fields is J gene, D gene, clone size, V gene, CDR3 DNA, CDR3 protein. The D gene is left open where the match is weak. Clone size is stated in some rows and not others, as once, few, many or a class when expanded.

TRBJ1-6 | TRBD1 | - | TRBV7-9 | TGTGCCAGCAGCTTAGCACAGGGGAATAATTCACCCCTCCACTTT | CASSLAQGNNSPLHF
TRBJ2-1 | - | once | TRBV25-1 | TGTGCCAGCAGTGAGGGCCTCCCCGGCAATGAGCAGTTCTTC | CASSEGLPGNEQFF
TRBJ2-5 | - | - | TRBV5-4 | TGTGCCAGCAGCTTGGGGCAGGCCCAAGAGACCCAGTACTTC | CASSLGQAQETQYF
TRBJ1-3 | TRBD1 | - | TRBV18 | TGTGCCAGCTCCTCTACAGGGGGAATCTCTGGAAACACCATATATTTT | CASSSTGGISGNTIYF
TRBJ2-1 | - | - | TRBV7-2 | TGTGCCAGCAGCTTAGGCCCCAGGGGTACCTACAATGAGCAGTTCTTC | CASSLGPRGTYNEQFF
TRBJ1-2 | TRBD1 | - | TRBV18 | TGTGCCAGCTCAGGGACAGGGTCCCTTTCTAACTATGGCTACACCTTC | CASSGTGSLSNYGYTF
TRBJ2-7 | TRBD2 | - | TRBV5-6 | TGTGCCAGCAGCCCCGGACTAGCGGGAGTGGGCGAGCAGTACTTC | CASSPGLAGVGEQYF
TRBJ2-7 | TRBD2 | - | TRBV5-4 | TGTGCCAGCAGCTTGAACCGGGGGGGTTCCTACGAGCAGTACTTC | CASSLNRGGSYEQYF
TRBJ2-1 | TRBD2 | - | TRBV24-1 | TGTGCCACCAGTGCCGTACTAGCGGGGGGCCCTAATGAGCAGTTCTTC | CATSAVLAGGPNEQFF
TRBJ2-5 | TRBD1 | - | TRBV18 | TGTGCCAGCTCGCGGACAGGGGCACAAGAGACCCAGTACTTC | CASSRTGAQETQYF
TRBJ1-1 | - | - | TRBV19 | TGTGCCAGTAGAACAGGGTGGAACACTGAAGCTTTCTTT | CASRTGWNTEAFF